These 7 T cell receptor beta chains originate from one sample sequenced in a study of human T cells and chemical hapten exposure. TCRdb reprocessed the RACE reads with MiXCR, giving one entry per CDR3 protein. The sample lists about 49,000 distinct CDR3 sequences, 9.3% occurring once. Time point given: patch test 1, 2 weeks after DPC sensitization. Treatment noted: therapeutic diphenylcyclopropenone sensitization with weekly scalp DPC. This specimen was whole blood, taken in connection with sensitization to the hapten diphenylcyclopropenone (DPC). All receptors come from a woman aged 45-60 years with alopecia areata. Some clones in this sample may be carry-over from other donors' samples.

This clonotype has a count of ten or more. The CDR3 protein is CASRGQGGSGDGNEQFF. For the CDR3, the DNA is TGTGCCAGCCGAGGACAGGGAGGATCGGGAGACGGCAATGAGCAGTTCTTC. The rearrangement uses TRBV18 and TRBJ2-1; 8 bases align to TRBD1. The CDR3 extends over 17 amino acids. V shed 8 bases and J 6 bases; nucleotides not matched to a gene: 18. The germline gives CDR1 KGHSH, CDR2 LQKENI.

This clonotype was counted at least ten times. This sequence joins TRBV28 and TRBJ2-2; tentatively, D is TRBD2 (6 bases). The CDR3 runs to 11 residues. CDR1 is MDHEN and CDR2 is SYDVKM in the germline V gene. Trimming cost V 3 bases and J 12 bases, with 8 bases left between them. The CDR3 DNA sequence: TGTGCCAGCAGTTTGCGGGATCAGCTGTTTTTT. Translating gives CASSLRDQLFF.

This clonotype has just one count. This chain connects TRBV20-1 to TRBJ2-1; no reliable D call. V lost 6 bases, J lost 4 bases, and 16 bases lay in between. The germline V gene encodes CDR1 DFQATT and CDR2 SNEGSKA (reference sequence). The CDR3 has 14 amino acids. This CDR3 reads CSATLPLRYNEQFF. The CDR3 region has the DNA TGCAGTGCCACCTTACCTCTACGATACAATGAGCAGTTCTTC.

This clonotype was recorded at least ten times. The gene calls are TRBV7-9 and TRBJ2-7; TRBD2 matches 9 bases. CDR3 length equals 15 residues. CDR1 SEHNR and CDR2 FQNEAQ come from the germline V gene (reference sequence). J lost 6 bases, V lost 0 bases, and 6 bases had no gene match. The CDR3, as DNA: TGTGCCAGCAGCTTAGCGAATAGCGGGAGAAGCGAGCAGTACTTC. Translating it yields CASSLANSGRSEQYF.

This clonotype occurred many times. The J gene is TRBJ2-1, the V gene TRBV29-1; weak D call: TRBD1 (6 bases). V lost 6 bases, J lost 4 bases, and 10 bases lay in between. Germline CDR1 SQVTM, CDR2 ANQGSEA. There are 12 residues in the CDR3. The CDR3 is CSVNGQYNEQFF. As DNA, the CDR3 is TGCAGCGTGAACGGACAGTACAATGAGCAGTTCTTC.

Many counts were recorded for this clonotype. The rearrangement uses TRBV28 and TRBJ2-1; 9 bases agree with TRBD2. The CDR3 spans 13 residues. Germline CDR1 and CDR2: MDHEN and SYDVKM. V lost 6 bases and J lost 7; bases outside the gene matches: 4. The DNA of the CDR3 is TGTGCCAGCAGCATAGCGGGAGTGAATGAGCAGTTCTTC. As protein: CASSIAGVNEQFF. Full variable domain (rest looked up from reference TRBV28 and TRBJ2-1): DVKVTQSSRYLVKRTGEKVFLECVQDMDHENMFWYRQDPGLGLRLIYFSYDVKMKEKGDIPEGYSVSREKKERFSLILESASTNQTSMYLCASSIAGVNEQFFGPGTRLTVL.

This clonotype was counted ten times or more. The genes are TRBV6-5 and TRBJ1-1; no reliable D call. The CDR3 covers 14 residues. Germline V lookup: CDR1 MNHEY, CDR2 SVGAGI. Between the trimmed V and J ends, which lost 5 bases and 5 bases, there was a span of 15 bases. The CDR3 loop reads CASSRRVGRTEAFF. In nucleotides, the CDR3 is TGTGCCAGCAGTAGAAGGGTAGGGAGAACTGAAGCTTTCTTT.